The T cell receptor beta chain under discussion was sequenced for a study of T cell responses to AZD1222 COVID-19 vaccine. General observations from the study: Possibly, clonal diversity was underestimated; donors were largely white British and included more females.

This clone was seen a single time. Antigen: not known. Only in-frame clones appear in the TCRdb table, and some are missing; sequencing was by immunoSEQ multiplex PCR. This table has approximately 150,000 clones, over 90% appearing once. CDR1 and CDR2 (germline): MDHEN, SYDVKM. The V end lost 10 bases, the J end lost 9 bases, and 13 bases lay between the germline ends. CDR3 size: 11 residues. The sequencing here drew on peripheral blood, taken on day 0 of AZD1222 vaccination. The sequence was collected from an adult in good health. The chain employs TRBV28 and TRBJ2-1; D may be TRBD2 (5 bases). DNA for the CDR3: TGTGCCACCGCGGGCGGCGGTGAGCAGTTCTTC. This codes for CATAGGGEQFF.